These 31 T cell receptor beta chains share one sample of origin, sequenced in a study of blood T cell repertoires in COVID-19. Only in-frame clones appear in the TCRdb table, and some are missing; sequencing was by immunoSEQ multiplex PCR. Seen here are roughly 74,000 clones, 80% to 90% observed once, and the top ten hold approximately 35%. Sequenced: peripheral blood. The receptor set was obtained from a man aged 65 to 79 with acute or convalescent COVID-19.

This clone is a singleton in its sample. This sequence joins TRBV25-1 and TRBJ1-6, with D perhaps matching TRBD1 (5 bases). Trimming shortened V by 8 bases and J by 11 bases, and 10 bases separated the two germline ends. The CDR3 sequence is 11 residues long. Germline V gene lookup returns CDR1 MGHDK and CDR2 SYGVNS. CDR3 amino acids: CASGTQAPLHF. The CDR3, as DNA: TGTGCCAGCGGTACACAGGCACCCCTCCACTTT.

V usage is TRBV29-1 and J usage is TRBJ1-2, with TRBD1 matching 7 bases. The CDR3 spans 18 residues. J gave up 3 bases and V 0 bases, and 16 bases lay outside the gene matches. Germline assignment: CDR1 SQVTM and CDR2 ANQGSEA. DNA of the CDR3: TGCAGCGTTGAAGATACATTAAGGGGGACAGTCCAACACTATGGCTACACCTTC. This translates into CSVEDTLRGTVQHYGYTF. Full variable domain (outside the CDR3, taken from reference TRBV29-1 and TRBJ1-2): SAVISQKPSRDICQRGTSLTIQCQVDSQVTMMFWYRQQPGQSLTLIATANQGSEATYESGFVIDKFPISRPNLTFSTLTVSNMSPEDSSIYLCSVEDTLRGTVQHYGYTFGSGTRLTVV.

This chain joins TRBV6-2 or TRBV6-3 and TRBJ1-5; D is perhaps TRBD1 (6 bases). The CDR3 is 13 residues long. V lost 3 bases, J lost 7 bases, and 10 bases lay in between. CDR1 MNHEY and CDR2 SVGEGT come from the germline V gene. CDR3 sequence (DNA): TGTGCCAGCAGTTATGTAAGGGGGCAGCCCCAGCATTTT. Protein sequence: CASSYVRGQPQHF.

The chain employs TRBV5-1 and TRBJ2-3; 7 nucleotides match TRBD1. The length of the CDR3 is 14 residues. Germline V gene data show CDR1 as SGHRS and CDR2 as YFSETQ. The trim removed 7 bases at V and 2 bases at J, leaving 7 bases unmatched. This CDR3 is CASFQQGNTDTQYF. The CDR3 coding sequence is TGCGCCAGCTTTCAACAGGGGAACACAGATACGCAGTATTTT.

The chain employs TRBV12-3 or TRBV12-4 and TRBJ1-5, with D hard to call. This CDR3 contains 11 residues. V lost 3 bases and J 5 bases, leaving 2 bases between the germline ends. The CDR3 nucleotides read TGTGCCAGCAGTTTCGATCAGCCCCAGCATTTT. Encoded protein: CASSFDQPQHF.

The gene calls are TRBV2 and TRBJ1-1; D is ambiguous. V was cut by 3 bases and J by 7 bases, with 9 bases left in between. Germline-derived CDR1 and CDR2 are SNHLY and FYNNEI. This CDR3 has 12 residues. DNA for the CDR3: TGTGCCAGCAGTGATCGAGGGTTTGAAGCTTTCTTT. Translating gives CASSDRGFEAFF.

This clone occurred a few times. The rearrangement uses TRBV29-1 and TRBJ2-7; TRBD1 matches 9 bases. Germline assignment: CDR1 SQVTM and CDR2 ANQGSEA. There are 11 residues in the CDR3. The V segment lost 6 bases and the J segment 6 bases; nucleotides outside the gene matches: 3. The CDR3 loop is CSVDRGGEQYF. The CDR3 DNA is TGCAGCGTGGACAGGGGTGGCGAGCAGTACTTC.

This clone appeared a single time. The J gene is TRBJ2-7, the V gene TRBV18, with a possible D match to TRBD2 (6 bases). Germline-derived CDR1 and CDR2 are KGHSH and LQKENI. Trimming stripped 3 bases from V and 1 base from J, with 13 bases between. There are 15 residues in the CDR3. The CDR3 spells CASSPPTGRSYEQYF. The CDR3 bases are TGTGCCAGCTCACCGCCGACTGGGAGGTCCTACGAGCAGTACTTC.

The V and J genes are TRBV9 and TRBJ2-5, with 9 positions matching TRBD2. Trimming at V came to 3 bases and at J to 1 base, leaving 7 bases not matched to a gene. Germline V gene sequence: CDR1 SGDLS, CDR2 YYNGEE. The CDR3 has 16 amino acids. This CDR3 reads CASSGAGGASQETQYF. DNA for the CDR3: TGTGCCAGCAGCGGCGCGGGGGGGGCTTCCCAAGAGACCCAGTACTTC.

The CDR3 DNA reads as TGTGCCAGCAGCTTAGGTGGGGATAGCGGGAGGTCCAACTACAATGAGCAGTTCTTC. This codes for CASSLGGDSGRSNYNEQFF. The rearrangement links TRBV7-6 to TRBJ2-1, with 10 bases lining up with TRBD2. The germline gives CDR1 SGHVS, CDR2 FNYEAQ. This CDR3 contains 19 residues. V was pared by 1 base and J by 3 bases, with 12 bases of the junction left unmatched.

The chain is built from TRBV18 and TRBJ2-3, with D maybe TRBD2 (7 bases). This CDR3 comprises 18 residues. With 1 base removed from V and 1 base from J, the gap between germline ends came to 18 bases. Germline loops: CDR1 KGHSH, CDR2 LQKENI. The CDR3 region has the DNA TGTGCCAGCTCACCACAGTGGGGGGGGCGTGTTGGCACAGATACGCAGTATTTT. Translation: CASSPQWGGRVGTDTQYF.

The rearrangement links TRBV19 to TRBJ2-3, with D perhaps TRBD2 (6 bases). Trimming took off 8 bases at V and 7 bases at J, with 19 bases between the two ends. This CDR3 spans 14 amino acids. Germline values: CDR1 LNHDA, CDR2 SQIVND (reference sequence). The CDR3 here is CASGPSGVFHTQYF. CDR3 sequence (DNA): TGTGCCAGTGGCCCTTCGGGGGTCTTCCATACGCAGTATTTT.

The chain couples TRBV6-1 to TRBJ2-7, with D perhaps matching TRBD2 (6 bases). The CDR3 loop spans 15 amino acids. The V end lost 8 bases, the J end lost 0 bases, and 17 bases lay between the germline ends. Germline V gives CDR1 MNHNS, CDR2 SASEGT. The DNA of the CDR3 is TGTGCCAGCCGACCGACGGGGGAAACCTCCTACGAGCAGTACTTC. Its protein product is CASRPTGETSYEQYF.

The chain carries TRBV29-1 and TRBJ2-7, with TRBD1 as a possible D gene (6 bases). Trimming removed 1 base from V and 2 bases from J, with 9 bases in between. The CDR3 has 13 amino acids. Germline V gives CDR1 SQVTM, CDR2 ANQGSEA. The CDR3 loop reads CSVEVGTPYEQYF. CDR3 coding DNA: TGCAGCGTTGAAGTTGGGACACCCTACGAGCAGTACTTC.

V and J are TRBV19 and TRBJ2-3; TRBD2 agrees at 8 bases. The CDR3 length is 16 residues. From germline, CDR1 is LNHDA and CDR2 SQIVND (reference sequence). The trim removed 1 base at V and 4 bases at J, leaving 7 bases unmatched. The CDR3 nucleotides read TGTGCCAGTAGTATAGGAAGCGGGAGTAGCGCAGATACGCAGTATTTT. Translation: CASSIGSGSSADTQYF.

The V and J genes are TRBV12-5 and TRBJ2-3; 7 bases fit TRBD1. J was trimmed by 5 bases and V by 3 bases; bases with no gene match: 5. The germline V gene has CDR1 LGHNT and CDR2 FRNRAP. This CDR3 contains 14 residues. This chain's CDR3 is CASGLDRAVDTQYF. DNA for the CDR3: TGTGCTAGTGGTTTAGACAGGGCGGTAGATACGCAGTATTTT.

This clone was recorded once. This rearrangement joins TRBV28 to TRBJ2-7; D uncertain. Trimming pared 2 bases from V and 6 bases from J, leaving 5 bases between. The CDR3 is 11 amino acids. The germline V gene encodes CDR1 MDHEN and CDR2 SYDVKM. The CDR3 DNA reads as TGTGCCAGCAGTTTAAGAGGCGAGCAGTACTTC. It encodes CASSLRGEQYF.

This clone has a single count. The J gene is TRBJ2-1, the V gene TRBV5-4; tentative D call: TRBD1 (6 bases). Trimming stripped 0 bases from V and 0 bases from J, with 7 bases between. CDR3 length equals 15 residues. Germline CDR1 is SGHNT and CDR2 is YYREEE (reference sequence). For the CDR3, the DNA is TGTGCCAGCAGCTTGGGGGGGCCCTCCTACAATGAGCAGTTCTTC. This sequence encodes CASSLGGPSYNEQFF.

The rearrangement uses TRBV11-2 and TRBJ2-7; no reliable D call. V lost 4 bases to trimming and J lost 0 bases, with 13 bases between them. This CDR3 contains 15 residues. Germline CDR1 and CDR2: SGHAT and FQNNGV. The CDR3 region is CASSSLMEYSYEQYF. CDR3 nucleotides: TGTGCCAGCAGCTCCCTCATGGAGTACTCCTACGAGCAGTACTTC.

In the case of this clone: At one end the junction does not follow the germline gene, possibly because of a read error. The V call is TRBV7-7, the J call TRBJ2-5; 8 bases align to TRBD2. Looked up from germline, CDR1 is SSHAT and CDR2 is FNYEAQ (reference sequence). The CDR3 has 15 amino acids. CDR3 coding DNA: TGTGCTAGCAGCCCGTTAGCGGGGAGGCAAGAGACCCAGTACTTC. The encoded protein is CASSPLAGRQETQYF.

Here the CDR3 reads CASSSGQGALNSPLHF. CDR3 nucleotides: TGTGCCAGCAGCTCTGGACAGGGGGCCCTTAATTCACCCCTCCACTTT. This chain uses TRBV13 with TRBJ1-6, with 11 bases matching TRBD1. Germline V gene lookup returns CDR1 PRHDT and CDR2 FYEKMQ (reference sequence). This CDR3 has 16 residues. V trimming: 4 bases; J trimming: 6 bases; junction bases outside the gene matches: 5.

The chain carries TRBV15 and TRBJ1-6; D might be TRBD1 (6 bases). Trimming removed 0 bases at V and 5 bases at J, with 8 bases between. This CDR3 comprises 15 residues. CDR1 is LNHNV and CDR2 is YYDKDF in the germline V gene (reference sequence). Written as DNA, the CDR3 is TGTGCCACCAGCAGAGAAACAGGGAATAATTCACCCCTCCACTTT. Translation: CATSRETGNNSPLHF.

The chain recombines TRBV3-1 (or the pseudogene TRBV3-2) with TRBJ2-5; D not resolved. Trimming cost V 0 bases and J 5 bases, with 13 bases left between them. From germline, CDR1 is LGHDT and CDR2 YNNKEL (reference sequence). The length of the CDR3 is 15 residues. The CDR3, as DNA: TGTGCCAGCAGCCAAGATCGAGGAGTGGCCGAGACCCAGTACTTC. It is translated as CASSQDRGVAETQYF.

V and J are TRBV6-6 and TRBJ2-5, with 8 bases aligning to TRBD1. Germline lookup yields CDR1 MNHNY and CDR2 SVGAGI (reference sequence). The CDR3 is made up of 15 amino acids. J was trimmed by 5 bases and V by 4 bases; bases with no gene match: 9. CDR3 nucleotides: TGTGCCAGCAGTTTAGGACAGGGAACGTCGGAGACCCAGTACTTC. It yields the protein CASSLGQGTSETQYF.

The chain uses TRBV14 and TRBJ1-2; no definite D call. Germline V lookup: CDR1 SGHDN, CDR2 FVKESK. The CDR3 extends over 13 amino acids. V shed 1 base and J shed 5 bases, with 8 bases lying between them. The DNA for the CDR3 is TGTGCCAGCAGCCAAGGTATTCTTTATGGCTACACCTTC. It is translated as CASSQGILYGYTF.

This clone was picked up one time. CDR3 in DNA: TGCAGCGTTGAAAGGGACAGGGGGAATGAGCAGTTCTTC. This codes for CSVERDRGNEQFF. The J gene is TRBJ2-1, the V gene TRBV29-1, with TRBD1 matching 11 bases. In germline, CDR1 is SQVTM, CDR2 ANQGSEA. With 2 bases clipped from V and 7 bases from J, the junction kept 1 base outside the gene matches. The CDR3 is made up of 13 amino acids.

V usage is TRBV30 and J usage is TRBJ2-4; 7 nucleotides agree with TRBD1. V trimming: 5 bases; J trimming: 0 bases; junction bases outside the gene matches: 7. The germline V gene has CDR1 GTSNPN and CDR2 SVGIG (reference sequence). The CDR3 covers 15 residues. The CDR3 loop is CAWAVRGLAKNIQYF. The CDR3 nucleotides read TGTGCCTGGGCTGTGAGGGGGCTAGCCAAAAACATTCAGTACTTC.

This chain uses TRBV6-2 or TRBV6-3 with TRBJ1-4; D is ambiguous. Trimming shortened V by 4 bases and J by 3 bases, and 9 bases separated the two germline ends. CDR3 length equals 14 residues. Germline assignment: CDR1 MNHEY and CDR2 SVGEGT. The CDR3 sequence: CASSLSSANEKLFF. The CDR3 nucleotides read TGTGCCAGCAGTTTAAGCTCTGCTAATGAAAAACTGTTTTTT.

The V gene is TRBV7-8, the J gene TRBJ2-1; TRBD1 aligns across 7 bases. The length of the CDR3 is 16 residues. The V and J ends lost 3 bases and 1 base, in that order; junction bases with no gene match: 6. Germline-derived CDR1 and CDR2 are SGHVS and FQNEAQ. The CDR3 protein is CASSLGADRSYNEQFF. The DNA for the CDR3 is TGTGCCAGCAGCTTGGGAGCGGACAGGTCCTACAATGAGCAGTTCTTC. The full variable domain, in which reference TRBV7-8 and TRBJ2-1 provide the parts outside the CDR3, is GAGVSQSPRYKVAKRGQDVALRCDPISGHVSLFWYQQALGQGPEFLTYFQNEAQLDKSGLPSDRFFAERPEGSVSTLKIQRTQQEDSAVYLCASSLGADRSYNEQFFGPGTRLTVL.

The rearrangement links TRBV6-5 to TRBJ1-4; 8 bases align to TRBD1. The CDR3 has 15 amino acids. V shed 4 bases and J 3 bases; nucleotides not matched to a gene: 4. Germline values: CDR1 MNHEY, CDR2 SVGAGI. CDR3 protein: CASSFQGASNEKLFF. The CDR3 DNA sequence: TGTGCCAGCAGTTTCCAGGGGGCTTCTAATGAAAAACTGTTTTTT.

The CDR3 DNA sequence: TGTGCCAGTAGTATTTTTGGACAGGGGGCCAATGGCGCTATTAATCAGCCCCAGCATTTT. Protein product: CASSIFGQGANGAINQPQHF. The chain combines TRBV19 with TRBJ1-5, with 11 bases matching TRBD1. This CDR3 is 20 amino acids long. Germline-derived CDR1 and CDR2 are LNHDA and SQIVND (reference sequence). V was pared by 3 bases and J by 4 bases, with 17 bases of the junction left unmatched.